Shown below are 27 T cell receptor beta chains from a single sample sequenced in a study of T cell responses to AZD1222 COVID-19 vaccine. Generated by immunoSEQ multiplex PCR, the TCRdb table keeps only in-frame clones and is missing some. The sample records around 160,000 clones, 91% being singletons. The specimen comprised peripheral blood, sampled on day 0 of AZD1222 vaccination. These receptors were taken from an adult in good health.

Concerning this clone itself: In the same sample, other DNA sequences code for this CDR3. The chain links TRBV5-1 to TRBJ2-2; TRBD1 matches at 9 bases. Germline values: CDR1 SGHRS, CDR2 YFSETQ. Trimming at V came to 2 bases and at J to 3 bases, leaving 2 bases not matched to a gene. The CDR3 sequence is 15 residues long. Here the CDR3 reads CASSLRQGDTGELFF. The CDR3 bases are TGCGCCAGCAGCTTACGACAGGGGGACACCGGGGAGCTGTTTTTT. Together with reference TRBV5-1 and TRBJ2-2, the CDR3 gives the full variable domain: KAGVTQTPRYLIKTRGQQVTLSCSPISGHRSVSWYQQTPGQGLQFLFEYFSETQRNKGNFPGRFSGRQFSNSRSEMNVSTLELGDSALYLCASSLRQGDTGELFFGEGSRLTVL.

V gene TRBV7-2 combines with J gene TRBJ2-5; the match to TRBD2 covers 8 bases. From germline, CDR1 is SGHTA and CDR2 FQGNSA. V was pared by 1 base and J by 2 bases, with 6 bases of the junction left unmatched. This CDR3 has 16 amino acids. CDR3 in DNA: TGTGCCAGCAGCTTAGTTGAACGGGGGGGACAAGAGACCCAGTACTTC. Protein: CASSLVERGGQETQYF. The full variable domain, its missing parts supplied by reference TRBV7-2 and TRBJ2-5, is GAGVSQSPSNKVTEKGKDVELRCDPISGHTALYWYRQSLGQGLEFLIYFQGNSAPDKSGLPSDRFSAERTGGSVSTLTIQRTQQEDSAVYLCASSLVERGGQETQYFGPGTRLLVL.

V and J are TRBV7-9 and TRBJ1-6; a possible D gene is TRBD1 (5 bases). The germline V and J ends were trimmed by 5 bases and 7 bases, with 18 bases remaining between them. The germline gives CDR1 SEHNR, CDR2 FQNEAQ (reference sequence). The length of the CDR3 is 16 residues. The CDR3 loop reads CASSAPQGSGNSPLHF. DNA for the CDR3: TGTGCCAGCAGCGCCCCTCAGGGATCCGGAAATTCACCCCTCCACTTT.

The chain uses TRBV6-5 and TRBJ1-1; possible D gene TRBD1, 6 bases. V dropped 6 bases and J dropped 1 base, with 9 bases sitting between them. Germline CDR1 is MNHEY and CDR2 is SVGAGI. The CDR3 is made up of 13 amino acids. This CDR3 is CASRGRGNTEAFF. CDR3 DNA: TGTGCCAGCAGGGGCAGGGGGAACACTGAAGCTTTCTTT.

The chain's CDR3 is CASSLRASGELFF. As DNA, the CDR3 is TGTGCCAGCAGTTTAAGAGCTTCCGGGGAGCTGTTTTTT. V and J are TRBV12-3 or TRBV12-4 and TRBJ2-2; D unclear. V was clipped by 2 bases and J by 6 bases, with 7 bases between them. CDR3 size: 13 residues.

The chain uses TRBV3-1 (or the pseudogene TRBV3-2) and TRBJ2-3; D unclear. Per germline, CDR1 LGHDT and CDR2 YNNKEL (reference sequence). Trimming cost V 3 bases and J 3 bases, with 13 bases left between them. The CDR3 extends over 15 amino acids. CDR3 bases: TGTGCCAGCAGCCACAGCGTCGGACGGACAGATACGCAGTATTTT. Translation gives CASSHSVGRTDTQYF.

For the CDR3, the DNA is TGTGCCACCTCAAGACAGATAACCTACGAGCAGTACTTC. Translating it yields CATSRQITYEQYF. The genes are TRBV21-1 and TRBJ2-7; the table's D call TRBD1 went unverified against the DNA. TRBV21-1 is shown as a pseudogene. The CDR3 length is 13 residues.

The table lists this clone with a few counts. J is TRBJ1-1 and V is TRBV7-3; TRBD1 is a possible D gene (6 bases). Germline assignment: CDR1 SGHTA and CDR2 FQGTGA. The CDR3 consists of 15 residues. With 1 base removed from V and 3 bases from J, the gap between germline ends came to 12 bases. As DNA, the CDR3 is TGTGCCAGCAGCTTAAACAGGGTTGTGGACACTGAAGCTTTCTTT. Its translation is CASSLNRVVDTEAFF.

This sequence joins TRBV4-3 and TRBJ1-2; TRBD1 matches 8 bases. Germline-derived CDR1 and CDR2 are LGHNA and YSLEER. The CDR3 runs 15 residues. V was clipped by 3 bases and J by 3 bases; unmatched bases: 6. The CDR3, as DNA: TGCGCCAGCAGCCACGACAGGGGAGGGCACTATGGCTACACCTTC. It codes for CASSHDRGGHYGYTF.

CDR3: CASTGTIYEQYF. The CDR3 DNA is TGTGCCAGCACGGGCACTATTTACGAGCAGTACTTC. The chain employs TRBV2 and TRBJ2-7, with D uncertain. The length of the CDR3 is 12 residues. V dropped 7 bases and J dropped 4 bases, with 11 bases sitting between them. From germline, CDR1 is SNHLY and CDR2 FYNNEI. Looking up the rest from reference TRBV2 and TRBJ2-7 gives the full variable domain: EPEVTQTPSHQVTQMGQEVILRCVPISNHLYFYWYRQILGQKVEFLVSFYNNEISEKSEIFDDQFSVERPDGSNFTLKIRSTKLEDSAMYFCASTGTIYEQYFGPGTRLTVT.

This chain connects TRBV27 to TRBJ2-7; TRBD2 is a possible D gene (5 bases). This CDR3 region has 14 residues. Germline lookup yields CDR1 MNHEY and CDR2 SMNVEV (reference sequence). Deletions cut 2 bases from V and 1 base from J, with 9 bases between. CDR3 nucleotides: TGTGCCAGCAGTTTAATTCCGGGATCCTACGAGCAGTACTTC. It translates to CASSLIPGSYEQYF.

The V gene is TRBV21-1, the J gene TRBJ1-3. TRBV21-1 is recorded as a pseudogene. The CDR3 runs to 18 residues. DNA of the CDR3: TGTGCCAGCATCATACCGAGAGAGGACGGCAGCTCTGGAAACACCATATATTTT. This translates into CASIIPREDGSSGNTIYF.

The gene calls are TRBV28 and TRBJ2-7; 11 nucleotides line up with TRBD2. The V segment lost 1 base and the J segment 7 bases; nucleotides outside the gene matches: 6. Germline V gives CDR1 MDHEN, CDR2 SYDVKM. The CDR3 loop spans 15 amino acids. For the CDR3, the DNA is TGTGCCAGCAGTTTATATGCTAGCGGGAGGAGGGAGCAGTACTTC. Its translation: CASSLYASGRREQYF.

The chain couples TRBV19 to TRBJ1-2; 10 bases align to TRBD1. In germline, CDR1 is LNHDA, CDR2 SQIVND (reference sequence). V shed 5 bases, J shed 3 bases, and the junction held 18 bases outside the gene matches. The CDR3 has 19 residues. The CDR3 DNA reads as TGTGCCAGTAGTCCCGTCGTTGACAGGGGGCAAGGAGGGGACTATGGCTACACCTTC. It specifies CASSPVVDRGQGGDYGYTF.

This chain uses TRBV6-5 with TRBJ1-2; no firm D call. This CDR3 is 11 amino acids long. Germline CDR1 reads MNHEY; CDR2 reads SVGAGI. Trimming took 4 bases from V and 5 from J, leaving 5 bases between them. CDR3 amino acids: CASSSDYGYTF. The CDR3 DNA sequence: TGTGCCAGCAGTTCTGATTATGGCTACACCTTC.

This chain connects TRBV10-3 to TRBJ1-3, with a possible D match to TRBD1 (5 bases). This CDR3 has 15 amino acids. V was trimmed by 6 bases and J by 0 bases, leaving 12 bases between them. CDR1 ENHRY and CDR2 SYGVKD come from the germline V gene. Written as DNA, the CDR3 is TGTGCCATCAGGGCGGGGGAGAGCTCTGGAAACACCATATATTTT. This encodes CAIRAGESSGNTIYF.

The rearrangement links TRBV7-9 to TRBJ2-2, with D possibly matching TRBD2 (6 bases). The CDR3 spans 18 residues. Trimming took off 8 bases at V and 5 bases at J, with 27 bases between the two ends. Germline V gene lookup returns CDR1 SEHNR and CDR2 FQNEAQ (reference sequence). CDR3 residues: CASGGAGVSGRETGELFF. For the CDR3, the DNA is TGTGCCAGCGGAGGGGCCGGGGTTAGCGGTCGGGAAACCGGGGAGCTGTTTTTT.

The CDR3 sequence is CASTQGMPYEQYF. As DNA, the CDR3 is TGTGCCAGCACCCAGGGAATGCCCTACGAGCAGTACTTC. V is TRBV6-5 and J is TRBJ2-7, with D possibly matching TRBD1 (5 bases). Germline V gene lookup returns CDR1 MNHEY and CDR2 SVGAGI. The CDR3 is 13 amino acids. V lost 7 bases and J 2 bases, leaving 12 bases between the germline ends.

The chain links TRBV3-1 (or the pseudogene TRBV3-2) to TRBJ2-4; D may be TRBD1 or TRBD2 (5 bases each). Germline values: CDR1 LGHDT, CDR2 YNNKEL (reference sequence). The CDR3 is 24 residues long. V lost 1 base and J lost 0, with 34 bases in between. The CDR3 bases are TGTGCCAGCAGCCAAGGATGGATCACTCCGGGACCCGGGAAAGAGCGCCTAGCCAAAAACATTCAGTACTTC. It yields the protein CASSQGWITPGPGKERLAKNIQYF.

V and J are TRBV24-1 and TRBJ2-3; D not resolved. This CDR3 spans 13 amino acids. Germline CDR1 KGHDR, CDR2 SFDVKD. Between the trimmed V and J ends, which lost 2 bases and 6 bases, there was a span of 8 bases. The chain's CDR3 is CATSDSTYDTQYF. In DNA, the CDR3 is TGTGCCACCAGTGATTCAACCTACGATACGCAGTATTTT.

V and J are TRBV5-4 and TRBJ1-2; D gene uncertain. The V gene's germline CDR1 is SGHNT and CDR2 YYREEE (reference sequence). V lost 9 bases and J 4 bases, leaving 13 bases between the germline ends. The CDR3 is 12 amino acids. The CDR3 DNA reads TGTGCCATCGGGTTGGAACGCTATGGCTACACCTTC. This encodes CAIGLERYGYTF.

This clone was seen a single time. This chain links TRBV19 with TRBJ2-2; the match to TRBD1 covers 7 bases. J lost 6 bases, V lost 2 bases, and 6 bases had no gene match. Germline V lookup: CDR1 LNHDA, CDR2 SQIVND (reference sequence). This CDR3 has 15 residues. The CDR3 spells CASSISPGGPGELFF. In DNA, the CDR3 is TGTGCCAGTAGTATATCCCCAGGGGGTCCCGGGGAGCTGTTTTTT.

V is TRBV12-3 or TRBV12-4 and J is TRBJ1-5; D uncertain. With 6 bases removed from V and 5 bases from J, the gap between germline ends came to 8 bases. The CDR3 is 12 amino acids. For the CDR3, the DNA is TGTGCCAGCAGCCCTAGGGATCAGCCCCAGCATTTT. Translating it yields CASSPRDQPQHF.

The chain joins TRBV10-1 to TRBJ2-7; maybe TRBD2 (6 bases). Germline CDR1 WNHNN, CDR2 SYGVQD (reference sequence). V shed 6 bases and J shed 0 bases, with 12 bases lying between them. CDR3 length: 14 residues. CDR3 nucleotide sequence: TGCGCCAGCAGCCGGGACTTAACCTCCTACGAGCAGTACTTC. This encodes CASSRDLTSYEQYF.

This sequence joins TRBV29-1 and TRBJ2-1; D is possibly TRBD1 (5 bases). From germline, CDR1 is SQVTM and CDR2 ANQGSEA. Trimming took 6 bases from V and 4 from J, leaving 10 bases between them. The CDR3 totals 12 residues. CDR3: CSVVQVYNEQFF. In DNA form, the CDR3 reads TGCAGCGTCGTACAGGTTTACAATGAGCAGTTCTTC.

V and J are TRBV4-3 and TRBJ2-7; possibly TRBD2 for D (6 bases). The CDR3 is 15 amino acids. V was trimmed by 1 base and J by 4 bases, leaving 14 bases between them. Germline CDR1 is LGHNA and CDR2 is YSLEER. This chain's CDR3 is CASSQGVTSGYEQYF. The CDR3 region has the DNA TGCGCCAGCAGCCAAGGGGTGACTAGTGGTTACGAGCAGTACTTC.

This chain joins TRBV13 and TRBJ2-3, with a weak D call TRBD2 (6 bases). This CDR3 comprises 15 residues. Per the germline V gene, CDR1 is PRHDT and CDR2 is FYEKMQ (reference sequence). With 0 bases removed from V and 4 bases from J, the gap between germline ends came to 11 bases. The CDR3 bases are TGTGCCAGCAGCTTAGGTCGCGGGGAGTCAGATACGCAGTATTTT. It codes for CASSLGRGESDTQYF. Full variable domain (remainder filled in from reference TRBV13 and TRBJ2-3): AAGVIQSPRHLIKEKRETATLKCYPIPRHDTVYWYQQGPGQDPQFLISFYEKMQSDKGSIPDRFSAQQFSDYHSELNMSSLELGDSALYFCASSLGRGESDTQYFGPGTRLTVL.